The clone carrying this T cell receptor (beta chain) was seen a few times. Here immunoSEQ multiplex PCR was the method, and the copy in TCRdb shows in-frame clones only, minus some. Of 55,000 to 65,000 clones listed, roughly 90% were seen once; the top ten hold roughly 5.3%. The sample originates from a study of blood T cell repertoires in COVID-19. V gave up 0 bases and J gave up 5 bases, with 13 bases separating them. CDR3 length: 15 amino acids. CDR1 is SNHLY, CDR2 FYNNEI, per germline. The TCR originated in a man of 80 years or more in a cohort sampled during active COVID-19. V and J are TRBV2 and TRBJ1-1; TRBD1 is a possible D gene (6 bases). The specimen was peripheral blood. In DNA, the CDR3 is TGTGCCAGCAGTGAAGCGGGGGCAGGGGTTACTGAAGCTTTCTTT. It codes for CASSEAGAGVTEAFF.